Listed below are T cell receptor beta chains from one sample, sequenced in a study of blood T cell repertoires in COVID-19. TCRdb's copy holds only in-frame clones and misses some; the assay was immunoSEQ multiplex PCR. The repertoire holds about 200,000 clones, with roughly 82% as singletons. The sample consisted of PBMCs or T cells enriched from blood (not recorded which). These receptors came from a man aged 40-50 years with acute COVID-19. Each CDR3 is given with its conserved first and last residue.

V	J	CDR3
TRBV29-1	TRBJ2-5	CSVEGDRRVEETQYF
TRBV4-2	TRBJ2-5	CASSRGTGDGETQYF
TRBV27	TRBJ1-5	CASSFEPNRPQHF
TRBV20-1	TRBJ2-3	CSASWARKSTDTQYF
TRBV5-5	TRBJ1-2	CASSTLQGRGYTF
TRBV7-9	TRBJ2-1	CASSLGELGYNEQFF
TRBV19	TRBJ1-2	CASSLGQFYGYTF
TRBV6-5	TRBJ1-1	CASERNPEAFF
TRBV7-3	TRBJ2-1	CASSLRQGAAYNEQFF
TRBV27	TRBJ2-2	CASSLAGSTGELFF